This TCR beta chain was documented in a study of T cell responses to AZD1222 COVID-19 vaccine. Study outcomes and limitations: Baseline seropositivity occurred in only a handful of AZD1222 recipients.

Turning to this clone: Its antigen is currently unknown.

Trimming took 4 bases from V and 4 from J, leaving 16 bases between them. The CDR3 is 15 residues long. CDR1 and CDR2 from the germline V gene are MDHEN and SYDVKM. The repertoire was sequenced with immunoSEQ multiplex PCR; TCRdb's copy has only in-frame clones and lacks some. This table has 100,000 to 150,000 clones, 88% appearing once. Here the sequenced sample was peripheral blood, taken on day 0 of AZD1222 vaccination. J is TRBJ1-2 and V is TRBV28; a possible D gene is TRBD1 (6 bases). This sequence was found in an adult in good health. DNA of the CDR3: TGTGCCAGCAGTTCCTCTACAGGGACCCTCTATGGCTACACCTTC. Protein product: CASSSSTGTLYGYTF.